The next 25 T cell receptor beta chains were all read from a single sample in a study of vaccination and CD4 T cells after COVID-19. Once obtained from cultured CD4+ T cells, the DNA was sequenced using the Oncomine TCR Beta short-read assay. TCRdb re-called the PCR reads with MiXCR, one entry per CDR3 protein. The sample has about 10,000 distinct CDR3 sequences, roughly 31% seen once. These TCRs' antigens remain unknown. Sample treatment: approximately 9-day PBMC culture with coronavirus spike peptide pools or control peptides (ViraFEST assay). The sequences come from CD4+ T cells from blood, cultured in vitro, collected after SARS-CoV-2 vaccination. These receptors were collected from a human donor who had recovered from COVID-19.

The chain links TRBV28 to TRBJ2-1; the D is unclear. V lost 1 base to trimming and J lost 8 bases, with 6 bases between them. CDR1 is MDHEN, CDR2 SYDVKM, per germline. This CDR3 region has 12 residues. CDR3 loop: CASSLLADEQFF. In DNA, the CDR3 is TGTGCCAGCAGTTTATTGGCGGATGAGCAGTTCTTC.

This rearrangement joins TRBV5-1 to TRBJ2-1; 12 bases align to TRBD2. This CDR3 contains 15 residues. V was pared by 5 bases and J by 8 bases, with 8 bases of the junction left unmatched. CDR1 and CDR2 from the germline V gene are SGHRS and YFSETQ. The CDR3 here is CASSLGGTSGHEQFF. The CDR3 region has the DNA TGCGCCAGCAGTCTGGGCGGGACTAGCGGGCATGAGCAGTTCTTC.

The V gene is TRBV6-2 or TRBV6-3, the J gene TRBJ2-1, with 8 bases that match TRBD1. In germline, CDR1 is MNHEY, CDR2 SVGEGT. The J segment lost 2 bases and the V segment lost 2 bases, leaving 8 bases of the junction unmatched. The CDR3 extends over 17 amino acids. CDR3 in amino acids: CASSYGRGHWTYNEQFF. The CDR3 nucleotides are TGTGCCAGCAGTTACGGCAGGGGGCACTGGACCTACAATGAGCAGTTCTTC.

This sequence joins TRBV18 and TRBJ2-2, with D unclear. The CDR3 spans 15 residues. Germline V gives CDR1 KGHSH, CDR2 LQKENI. V was clipped by 2 bases and J by 6 bases, with 13 bases between them. The CDR3 region is CASSPYEVISGELFF. In DNA form, the CDR3 reads TGTGCCAGCTCACCATACGAGGTTATTTCCGGGGAGCTGTTTTTT.

This clonotype was detected a few times. The chain is built from TRBV6-5 and TRBJ1-5, with 10 positions matching TRBD1. This CDR3 spans 15 amino acids. The V and J ends lost 2 bases and 5 bases, in that order; junction bases with no gene match: 3. CDR1 and CDR2 (germline): MNHEY, SVGAGI. Written as DNA, the CDR3 is TGTGCCAGCAGTTACGGGGGGACAGGGGATCAGCCCCAGCATTTT. Translating it yields CASSYGGTGDQPQHF.

Here the CDR3 DNA reads TGCGCCAGCCAAACAGGGTCGGGAGATACGCAGTATTTT. Translation gives CASQTGSGDTQYF. This sequence joins TRBV5-1 and TRBJ2-3; D may be TRBD1 (6 bases). The germline V gene has CDR1 SGHRS and CDR2 YFSETQ. There are 13 residues in the CDR3. The ends were cut back, 7 bases at V and 5 bases at J, with 14 bases in the middle.

Only a few counts were recorded for this clonotype. The chain uses TRBV7-2 and TRBJ1-4; D is uncertain. From germline, CDR1 is SGHTA and CDR2 FQGNSA. V was trimmed by 1 base and J by 7 bases, leaving 7 bases between them. This CDR3 has 13 amino acids. In DNA, the CDR3 is TGTGCCAGCAGCTTAGAGGGTCTTGAAAAACTGTTTTTT. The encoded protein is CASSLEGLEKLFF.

The genes are TRBV14 and TRBJ2-5; possible D gene TRBD1, 6 bases. Germline values: CDR1 SGHDN, CDR2 FVKESK. The CDR3 covers 14 residues. Trimming left V 5 bases short and J 5 bases short, with 15 bases between. The CDR3 sequence is CASSRTDRRETQYF. CDR3 nucleotide sequence: TGTGCCAGCAGCAGAACCGACAGGAGGGAGACCCAGTACTTC.

This clonotype was seen a few times. The rearrangement joins TRBV20-1 to TRBJ2-5; 7 nucleotides align to TRBD2. V dropped 3 bases and J dropped 5; count of bases not matched to a gene: 9. The CDR3 contains 14 residues. Germline V lookup: CDR1 DFQATT, CDR2 SNEGSKA (reference sequence). The CDR3 nucleotides are TGCAGTGCTAGCGGCGGGGGAGGAGGTGAGACCCAGTACTTC. Protein: CSASGGGGGETQYF.

This clonotype is medium-sized. The V call is TRBV27, the J call TRBJ1-6; possibly TRBD1 for D (5 bases). Germline lookup yields CDR1 MNHEY and CDR2 SMNVEV (reference sequence). This CDR3 is 17 amino acids long. Trimming took off 0 bases at V and 8 bases at J, with 17 bases between the two ends. CDR3 residues: CASSLSESQGGHSPLHF. CDR3 sequence (DNA): TGTGCCAGCAGTTTATCCGAAAGTCAGGGCGGTCATTCACCCCTCCACTTT.

This clonotype was found a few times. The V and J genes are TRBV20-1 and TRBJ1-2; no reliable D call. Germline-derived CDR1 and CDR2 are DFQATT and SNEGSKA (reference sequence). The CDR3 is 12 amino acids. V was trimmed by 3 bases and J by 2 bases, leaving 7 bases between them. The CDR3: CSARPVNYGYTF. The CDR3 nucleotides read TGCAGTGCTAGGCCAGTCAACTATGGCTACACCTTC.

This clonotype was seen a handful of times. The rearrangement links TRBV28 to TRBJ2-2, with D possibly being TRBD2 (5 bases). The V gene lost 7 bases and the J gene lost 8 bases, with 17 bases spanning the gap. The CDR3 is 14 residues long. In germline, CDR1 is MDHEN, CDR2 SYDVKM. CDR3 sequence reads: CASIPSRVKGELFF. Here the CDR3 DNA reads TGTGCCAGCATCCCCTCGCGGGTCAAAGGGGAGCTGTTTTTT.

There are a few counts of this clonotype. V is TRBV15 and J is TRBJ2-5; TRBD2 is a possible D gene (6 bases). V shed 4 bases and J shed 5 bases, with 20 bases lying between them. Germline CDR1 LNHNV, CDR2 YYDKDF (reference sequence). The CDR3 consists of 16 residues. The DNA of the CDR3 is TGTGCCACCAGCACATACCTGAGGGTAGGAGGGGAGACCCAGTACTTC. Residues: CATSTYLRVGGETQYF. The variable domain in full, completed from reference TRBV15 and TRBJ2-5, reads DAMVIQNPRYQVTQFGKPVTLSCSQTLNHNVMYWYQQKSSQAPKLLFHYYDKDFNNEADTPDNFQSRRPNTSFCFLDIRSPGLGDTAMYLCATSTYLRVGGETQYFGPGTRLLVL.

This clonotype was detected once. The chain carries TRBV10-3 and TRBJ2-5; 8 nucleotides line up with TRBD1. The CDR3 runs to 13 residues. V lost 2 bases, J lost 5 bases, and 1 base stayed unmatched. CDR1 and CDR2 (germline): ENHRY, SYGVKD. The CDR3 DNA sequence: TGTGCCATCAGTGAGCGACAGGGGGAGACCCAGTACTTC. It encodes CAISERQGETQYF.

V is TRBV20-1 and J is TRBJ2-3, with D perhaps matching TRBD2 (5 bases). The CDR3 runs 17 residues. Looked up from germline, CDR1 is DFQATT and CDR2 is SNEGSKA (reference sequence). The V and J ends lost 3 bases and 8 bases respectively, with 27 bases between them. The CDR3 spells CSARPHSVLGMPRTQYF. The DNA for the CDR3 is TGCAGTGCTAGGCCTCATAGCGTACTAGGTATGCCCCGTACGCAGTATTTT.

This clonotype was observed a few times. This chain uses TRBV5-1 with TRBJ1-2; 7 nucleotides align to TRBD1. The CDR3 runs 13 residues. The germline CDR1 and CDR2 sequences are SGHRS and YFSETQ. The V segment lost 4 bases and the J segment 7 bases; nucleotides outside the gene matches: 7. CDR3 sequence: CASSRDRDRGYTF. Here the CDR3 DNA reads TGCGCCAGCAGCCGTGACAGGGACCGTGGCTACACCTTC.

This clonotype showed up just a few times. V usage is TRBV6-1 and J usage is TRBJ2-5, with a possible D match to TRBD2 (5 bases). Germline V gene sequence: CDR1 MNHNS, CDR2 SASEGT. The CDR3 loop spans 14 amino acids. V shed 6 bases and J shed 0 bases, with 11 bases lying between them. CDR3 sequence (DNA): TGTGCCAGCAGCCGCCTCGGGGACCAAGAGACCCAGTACTTC. This translates into CASSRLGDQETQYF.

In its sample, this clonotype was seen once. This sequence joins TRBV18 and TRBJ2-5; D is unresolved. The V gene's germline CDR1 is KGHSH and CDR2 LQKENI. This CDR3 has 16 amino acids. The germline V and J ends were trimmed by 6 bases and 0 bases, with 17 bases remaining between them. For the CDR3, the DNA is TGTGCCAGCTCGCTGCTTGCTCACAGAGACCAAGAGACCCAGTACTTC. Translating it yields CASSLLAHRDQETQYF.

The rearrangement uses TRBV20-1 and TRBJ2-1; TRBD2 matches at 10 bases. The J segment lost 8 bases and the V segment lost 6 bases, leaving 10 bases of the junction unmatched. Germline V lookup: CDR1 DFQATT, CDR2 SNEGSKA (reference sequence). The CDR3 runs to 14 residues. CDR3 sequence (DNA): TGCAGTGCCCCGCCGAGCGGGAGGGGCGATGAGCAGTTCTTC. Translation: CSAPPSGRGDEQFF.

The chain joins TRBV20-1 to TRBJ1-3; the D is unclear. V lost 2 bases and J lost 2, with 19 bases in between. Per the germline V gene, CDR1 is DFQATT and CDR2 is SNEGSKA (reference sequence). The CDR3 sequence is 17 residues long. The chain's CDR3 is CSARSLPAWSPGNTIYF. Here the CDR3 DNA reads TGCAGTGCTAGATCCCTTCCCGCATGGTCCCCTGGAAACACCATATATTTT.

This clonotype showed up just a few times. The rearrangement joins TRBV5-4 to TRBJ2-1; 14 bases are a match to TRBD2. This CDR3 region has 16 residues. Germline CDR1 reads SGHNT; CDR2 reads YYREEE (reference sequence). The junction had 4 bases not matched to a gene; V was cut back by 4 bases and J by 4 bases. The CDR3 DNA reads as TGTGCCAGCAGCACTTGGACTAGCGGGAGGTACAATGAGCAGTTCTTC. Protein: CASSTWTSGRYNEQFF. Variable domain in full (rest from reference TRBV5-4 and TRBJ2-1): ETGVTQSPTHLIKTRGQQVTLRCSSQSGHNTVSWYQQALGQGPQFIFQYYREEENGRGNFPPRFSGLQFPNYSSELNVNALELDDSALYLCASSTWTSGRYNEQFFGPGTRLTVL.

The chain uses TRBV7-2 and TRBJ2-1, with a possible D match to TRBD1 (5 bases). Germline-derived CDR1 and CDR2 are SGHTA and FQGNSA. The V end was cut by 0 bases, the J end by 7 bases, with 13 bases between. This CDR3 comprises 15 residues. CDR3: CASSLAGVVLNEQFF. The DNA of the CDR3 is TGTGCCAGCAGCTTAGCAGGGGTAGTACTGAATGAGCAGTTCTTC.

As to this clonotype: At one end the junction does not follow the germline gene, possibly because of a read error. The rearrangement uses TRBV6-1 and TRBJ2-7; a weak D match, TRBD2 (6 bases). Germline V gene data show CDR1 as MNHNS and CDR2 as SASEGT. CDR3 length equals 14 residues. The chain's CDR3 is CASRRGIYNYKQYF. CDR3 sequence (DNA): TGTGCCAGCCGACGGGGGATCTATAACTACAAGCAGTACTTC.

This chain connects TRBV28 to TRBJ2-7; D not resolved. The CDR3 consists of 15 residues. Looked up from germline, CDR1 is MDHEN and CDR2 is SYDVKM. Trimming left V 7 bases short and J 2 bases short, with 18 bases between. The CDR3 DNA follows: TGTGCCAGCATCGGGCAAGTGGGAAGAACCTACGAGCAGTACTTC. It yields the protein CASIGQVGRTYEQYF. Full variable domain (outside the CDR3, taken from reference TRBV28 and TRBJ2-7): DVKVTQSSRYLVKRTGEKVFLECVQDMDHENMFWYRQDPGLGLRLIYFSYDVKMKEKGDIPEGYSVSREKKERFSLILESASTNQTSMYLCASIGQVGRTYEQYFGPGTRLTVT.

The gene calls are TRBV29-1 and TRBJ2-7; 8 bases line up with TRBD2. Germline-derived CDR1 and CDR2 are SQVTM and ANQGSEA. Trimming at V came to 4 bases and at J to 6 bases, leaving 14 bases not matched to a gene. This CDR3 spans 15 amino acids. Written as DNA, the CDR3 is TGCAGCGTTGCCACCTACGCCACGGGGGGGTCCGAGCAGTACTTC. Its translation: CSVATYATGGSEQYF.